Only a few counts were recorded for the clone carrying this T cell receptor (beta chain). Its specificity is unknown. These data are taken from a study of T cell repertoires in cytomegalovirus infection. Whole-study context: Both recently identified HLA-C-restricted and well-studied HLA-B-restricted CMV epitopes were used in the study. The study, taken as a whole, reports: CMV-specific TCR beta clonotypes restricted by HLA-C dominated the ex vivo response.

Each CDR3 protein is one row after TCRdb ran MiXCR on the reads. The top ten hold 17% of the sample, which has some 480,000 distinct CDR3 sequences, more than 30% seen once. With 0 bases removed from V and 1 base from J, the gap between germline ends came to 10 bases. Germline CDR1 is SGHRS and CDR2 is YFSETQ. This CDR3 comprises 15 residues. The chain uses TRBV5-1 and TRBJ1-1; D unresolved. The material was cultured PBMCs, obtained from culture after CMV antigen stimulation. The clonotype originates from a human donor in good health (CMV status not recorded). Some clones in this sample may be carry-over from other donors' samples. CDR3: CASSLARLGNTEAFF. The CDR3 coding sequence is TGCGCCAGCAGCTTGGCGCGGCTCGGGAACACTGAAGCTTTCTTT.